This T cell receptor beta chain was sequenced for a study of vaccination and CD4 T cells after COVID-19 (dated 2022 in TCRdb). Study-wide context: Every convalescent patient had a positive nasal swab PCR test for SARS-CoV-2, with mild disease in nine or ten patients and severe disease in one. Post-vaccine blood samples were obtained a median of approximately 74 days after the second vaccine dose, with a range of roughly 14 to 241 days. Post-COVID blood samples from convalescent patients were collected a median of about 110 days after diagnosis, with a range of 35 to 161 days. Culture stimuli were overlapping spike peptide pools from SARS-CoV-2 and from the common cold coronaviruses HCoV-NL63, HCoV-OC43 and HCoV-229E. In control cultures, a CEFX viral epitope pool was used as positive control, an HIV-1 Nef peptide pool was used as negative control, or no peptide was added. The convalescent cohort comprised six males and four females, including two Hispanic individuals, seven Caucasians, two Asians and one multiracial person. In roughly 10 COVID-19 convalescent patients and a few infection-naive healthy vaccine recipients, the spike-specific CD4+ TCR repertoire before mRNA vaccination was compared with the repertoire after mRNA vaccination. Participants received two doses of either the Pfizer-BioNTech BNT162b2 vaccine (n=8) or the Moderna mRNA-1273 vaccine (n=2). General conclusions and limits of the study: The number of convalescent patients in the study was relatively small, and the study did not examine early timepoints following natural infection. Among the post-vaccine SARS-CoV-2-reactive clones in convalescent patients, a median approximately 90% showed up only after vaccination, which suggests vaccine-specific priming. Nearly all vaccine-specific clones in convalescent patients (304 of 307) were mono-reactive for SARS-CoV-2 spike rather than cross-reactive with common cold coronaviruses. The median count of SARS-CoV-2-reactive clonotypes went up from 20 to 25 after infection to a few dozen after vaccination, although the change was not significant.

V ends up 0 bases short and J 11 bases short, with an unmatched junction base count of 10. The CDR3 runs 15 residues from the cysteine to the phenylalanine. Only the CDR3 part of the read is kept: 45 bases, read in frame from the first base. The germline V gene provides CDR1 MNHEY and CDR2 SVGAGI. As to this clonotype: This receptor's antigen is unknown. No clone much larger than this one lies a single base away; base qualities are absent.

Library generation was performed with PCR. DNA from cultured CD4+ T cells was subjected to TCR sequencing with the Oncomine TCR Beta short-read assay at the Johns Hopkins FTIC core. The QIAamp micro DNA kit was used to extract genomic DNA from the cultured CD4+ T cells. The Oncomine TCR Beta libraries from cultured CD4+ T cells were pooled using unique dual indexes and then sequenced on an Illumina iSeq 100. As for the authors' bioinformatics: Non-productive sequences were removed, and CDR3s that did not start with C, did not end with F or W, or were shorter than 7 amino acids were discarded. The MANAFEST web application identified antigen-specific clonotypes by comparing peptide-stimulated wells against reference wells and other culture wells. To be called positive, a clone needed an FDR below 0.05, an odds ratio above 5, and a productive frequency above 0.1% in at least two of three replicate wells. Cross-reactive clonotypes were defined as significantly expanded in both SARS-CoV-2 spike wells and at least one common cold coronavirus spike condition. Levenshtein distances (stringdist) and unrooted phylogenetic trees (ape) in R version 3.6.1 were used to assess CDR3 homology. Using fastp trimming at Q25 and MiXCR clonotype assembly, TCRdb reanalyzed the public sequencing data and kept in-frame beta chains. Under each unique CDR3 protein, matching rows form one entry showing the most common genes and DNA. What appears here as the V and J calls and clone size reflects TCRdb's work, not the paper's. This sample gives approximately 15,000 distinct CDR3 sequences in total; about 28% of them show up just once. The top ten clones comprise roughly a sixth of the sample.

The treatment or condition label here, explained by the study, means: approximately 9-day PBMC culture with coronavirus spike peptide pools or control peptides (ViraFEST assay). The ViraFEST assay, used in the study, expanded antigen-specific T cells with peptide pools and then identified the expanded clonotypes through TCR sequencing. The convalescent patients' positive SARS-CoV-2 PCR tests were from March to December 2020, which was before the Alpha, Beta and Delta variants emerged in the United States. Each well held 1.5 million to 2.5 million PBMCs cultured with around 10 ug/ml peptide pools in IMDM containing 5% human AB serum and 7.5 to 10 IU/ml IL-2. On days 3 and 7, half of the culture medium was replaced with fresh IL-2-containing medium. CD4+ T cells were isolated after approximately ten days of culture through negative selection using the EasySep CD4+ T cell isolation kit. Ficoll-Paque Plus gradient centrifugation was used to isolate PBMCs from whole blood, and the isolated PBMCs were then either used fresh or cryopreserved at -140C. Each culture condition was generally run in triplicate wells.

The sequenced material came from cultured CD4+ T cells from blood. The clonotype comes from a human donor with COVID-19. The chain is encoded by TRBV6-5 joined to TRBJ1-5; TRBD1 fits 7 bases in the junction. The nucleotide sequence reads as follows: TGTGCCAGCAGTTACTCGGAGGACAGGCAAGTGGCCCAGCATTTT. Its protein product is CASSYSEDRQVAQHF.